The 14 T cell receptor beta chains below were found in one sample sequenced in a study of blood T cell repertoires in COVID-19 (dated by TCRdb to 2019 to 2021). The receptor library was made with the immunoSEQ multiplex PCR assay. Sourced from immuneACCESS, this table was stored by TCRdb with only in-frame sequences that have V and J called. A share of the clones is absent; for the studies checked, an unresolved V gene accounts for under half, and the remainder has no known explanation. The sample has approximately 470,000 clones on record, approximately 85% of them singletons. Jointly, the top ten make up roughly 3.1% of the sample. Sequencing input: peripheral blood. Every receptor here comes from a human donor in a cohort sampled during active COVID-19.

CDR3 region: CASTGDRQETQYF. CDR3 nucleotide sequence: TGTGCCAGCACTGGGGACAGGCAAGAGACCCAGTACTTC. The chain employs TRBV2 and TRBJ2-5; TRBD1 matches at 8 bases. The length of the CDR3 is 13 residues. Germline V gives CDR1 SNHLY, CDR2 FYNNEI. Trimming cost V 7 bases and J 2 bases; bases outside gene matches: 3.

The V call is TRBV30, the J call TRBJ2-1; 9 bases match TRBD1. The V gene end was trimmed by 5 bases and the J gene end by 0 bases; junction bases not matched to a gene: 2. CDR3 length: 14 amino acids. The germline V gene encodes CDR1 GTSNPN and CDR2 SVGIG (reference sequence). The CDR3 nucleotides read TGTGCCTGGGGACAGGGGAGCTCCTACAATGAGCAGTTCTTC. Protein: CAWGQGSSYNEQFF.

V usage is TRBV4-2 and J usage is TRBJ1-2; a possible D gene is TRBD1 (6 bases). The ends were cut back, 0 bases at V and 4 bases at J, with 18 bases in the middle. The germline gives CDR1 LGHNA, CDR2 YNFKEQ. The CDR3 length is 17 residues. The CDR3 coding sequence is TGTGCCAGCAGCCAAGAAAATCCCCCTCGGGGGGCCTATGGCTACACCTTC. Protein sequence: CASSQENPPRGAYGYTF.

As DNA, the CDR3 is TGCAGTGCTAGTCTCAGCGGAATTAAAAACATTCAGTACTTC. Translated, it gives CSASLSGIKNIQYF. This sequence joins TRBV20-1 and TRBJ2-4, with D maybe TRBD2 (5 bases). Germline CDR1 and CDR2: DFQATT and SNEGSKA (reference sequence). This CDR3 is built from 14 residues. Trimming stripped 3 bases from V and 4 bases from J, with 13 bases between.

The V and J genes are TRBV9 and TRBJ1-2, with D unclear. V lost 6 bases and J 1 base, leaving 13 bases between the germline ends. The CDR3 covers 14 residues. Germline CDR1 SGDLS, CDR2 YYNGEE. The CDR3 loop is CASILRPFNYGYTF. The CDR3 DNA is TGTGCCAGCATCCTCAGGCCCTTTAACTATGGCTACACCTTC.

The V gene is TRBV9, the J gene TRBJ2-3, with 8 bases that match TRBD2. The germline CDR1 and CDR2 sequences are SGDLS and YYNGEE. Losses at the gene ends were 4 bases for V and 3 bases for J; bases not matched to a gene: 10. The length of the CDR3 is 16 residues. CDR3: CASSSQAGAGTDTQYF. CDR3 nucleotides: TGTGCCAGCAGCTCCCAAGCGGGGGCCGGGACAGATACGCAGTATTTT. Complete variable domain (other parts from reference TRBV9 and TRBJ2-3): DSGVTQTPKHLITATGQRVTLRCSPRSGDLSVYWYQQSLDQGLQFLIQYYNGEERAKGNILERFSAQQFPDLHSELNLSSLELGDSALYFCASSSQAGAGTDTQYFGPGTRLTVL.

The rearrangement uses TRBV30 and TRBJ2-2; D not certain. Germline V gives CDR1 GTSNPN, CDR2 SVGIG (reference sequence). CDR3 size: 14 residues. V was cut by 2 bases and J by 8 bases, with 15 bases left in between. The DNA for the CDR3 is TGTGCCTGGAGTATCAGATCCCCTGGTGGGGAGCTGTTTTTT. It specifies CAWSIRSPGGELFF.

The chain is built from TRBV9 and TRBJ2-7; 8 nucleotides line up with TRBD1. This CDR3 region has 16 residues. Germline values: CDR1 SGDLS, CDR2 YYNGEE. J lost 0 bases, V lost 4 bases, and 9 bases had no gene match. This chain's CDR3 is CASSLQETGASYEQYF. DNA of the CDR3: TGTGCCAGCAGCCTACAAGAGACAGGGGCCTCCTACGAGCAGTACTTC.

The DNA for the CDR3 is TGCGCCAGCAGCCGGCTGGATGGTAGCGGGAGTATAGGTTCCTACGAGCAGTACTTC. This translates into CASSRLDGSGSIGSYEQYF. The J gene is TRBJ2-7, the V gene TRBV4-1; TRBD2 matches 9 bases. Germline V CDR1 and CDR2: MGHRA, YSYEKL. The V gene end was trimmed by 4 bases and the J gene end by 1 base; junction bases not matched to a gene: 17. The CDR3 extends over 19 amino acids.

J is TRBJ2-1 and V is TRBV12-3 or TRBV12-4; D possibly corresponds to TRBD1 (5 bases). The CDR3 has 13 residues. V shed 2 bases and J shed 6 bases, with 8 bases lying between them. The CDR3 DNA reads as TGTGCCAGCAGTTTACAAGGGGTCAATGAGCAGTTCTTC. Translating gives CASSLQGVNEQFF.

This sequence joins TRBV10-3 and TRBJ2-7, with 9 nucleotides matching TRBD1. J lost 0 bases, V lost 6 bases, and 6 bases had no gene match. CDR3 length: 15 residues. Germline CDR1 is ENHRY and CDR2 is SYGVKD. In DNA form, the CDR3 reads TGTGCCATCAGGACGGACAGGGGAAGCTCCTACGAGCAGTACTTC. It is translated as CAIRTDRGSSYEQYF.

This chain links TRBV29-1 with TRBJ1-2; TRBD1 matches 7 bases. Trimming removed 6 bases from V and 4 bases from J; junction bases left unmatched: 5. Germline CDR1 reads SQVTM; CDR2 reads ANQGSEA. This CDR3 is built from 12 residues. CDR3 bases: TGCAGCGTCGAGACAGGGACCTATGGCTACACCTTC. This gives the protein CSVETGTYGYTF.

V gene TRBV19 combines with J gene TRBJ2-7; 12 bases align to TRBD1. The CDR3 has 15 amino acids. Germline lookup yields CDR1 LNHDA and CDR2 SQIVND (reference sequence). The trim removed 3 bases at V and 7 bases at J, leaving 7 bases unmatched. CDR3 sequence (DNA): TGTGCCAGTAGTATTGAGGGACAGGGGGCTGGGGAGCAGTACTTC. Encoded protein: CASSIEGQGAGEQYF.

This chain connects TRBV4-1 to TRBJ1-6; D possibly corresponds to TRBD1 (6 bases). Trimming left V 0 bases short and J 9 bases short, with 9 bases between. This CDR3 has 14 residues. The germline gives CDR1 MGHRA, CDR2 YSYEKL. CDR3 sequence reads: CASSQELRGSPLHF. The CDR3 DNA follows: TGCGCCAGCAGCCAAGAACTCAGGGGTTCACCCCTCCACTTT.